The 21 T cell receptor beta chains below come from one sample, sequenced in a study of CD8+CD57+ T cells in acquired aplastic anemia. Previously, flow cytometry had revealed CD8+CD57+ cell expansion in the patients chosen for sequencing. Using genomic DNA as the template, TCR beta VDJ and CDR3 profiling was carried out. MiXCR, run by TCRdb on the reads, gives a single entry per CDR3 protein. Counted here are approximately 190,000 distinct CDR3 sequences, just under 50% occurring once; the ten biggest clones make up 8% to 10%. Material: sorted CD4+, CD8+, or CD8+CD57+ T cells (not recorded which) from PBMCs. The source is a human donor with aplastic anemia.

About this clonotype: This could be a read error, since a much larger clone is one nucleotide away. In nucleotides, the CDR3 is TGTGCCAGCAGATACTCGTTACAGCGGGGAAATGAAGCTTTCTTT. Its protein is CASRYSLQRGNEAFF. The V and J genes are TRBV6-5 and TRBJ1-1, with unresolved D. Germline V gene lookup returns CDR1 MNHEY and CDR2 SVGAGI. CDR3 length: 15 amino acids.

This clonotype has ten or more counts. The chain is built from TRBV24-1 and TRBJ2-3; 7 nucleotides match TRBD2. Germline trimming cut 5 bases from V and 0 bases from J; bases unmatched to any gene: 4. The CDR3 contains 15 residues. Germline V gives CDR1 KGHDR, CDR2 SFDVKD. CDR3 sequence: CATSGLAASTDTQYF. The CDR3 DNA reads TGTGCCACCAGTGGGCTAGCGGCTAGCACAGATACGCAGTATTTT.

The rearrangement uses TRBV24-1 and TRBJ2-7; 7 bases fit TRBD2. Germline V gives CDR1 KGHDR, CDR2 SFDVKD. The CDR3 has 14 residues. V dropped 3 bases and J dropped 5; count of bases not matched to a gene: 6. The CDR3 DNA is TGTGCCACCAGTGATGGGGGGGGGGACCACGAGCAGTACTTC. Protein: CATSDGGGDHEQYF.

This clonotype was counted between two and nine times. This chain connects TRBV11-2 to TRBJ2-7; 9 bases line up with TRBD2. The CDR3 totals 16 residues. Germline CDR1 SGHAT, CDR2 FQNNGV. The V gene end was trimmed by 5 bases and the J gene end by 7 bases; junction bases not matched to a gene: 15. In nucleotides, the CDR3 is TGTGCCAGCAGCGCCCCCGGACCAGCGGGAGGAGGAGAGCAGTACTTC. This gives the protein CASSAPGPAGGGEQYF.

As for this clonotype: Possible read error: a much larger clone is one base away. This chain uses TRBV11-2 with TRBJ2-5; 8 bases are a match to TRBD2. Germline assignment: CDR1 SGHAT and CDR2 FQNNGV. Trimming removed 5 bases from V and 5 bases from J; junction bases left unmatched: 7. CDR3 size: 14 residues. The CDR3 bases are TGTGCCAGCAGCCCGGGACTAGGTGGGGAGACCCAGTACTTC. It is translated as CASSPGLGGETQYF.

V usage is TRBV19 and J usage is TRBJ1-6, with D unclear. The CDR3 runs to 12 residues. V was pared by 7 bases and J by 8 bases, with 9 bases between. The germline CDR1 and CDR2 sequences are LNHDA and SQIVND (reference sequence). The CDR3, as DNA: TGTGCCAGTATGGGTAGGGATTCACCCCTCCACTTT. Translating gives CASMGRDSPLHF.

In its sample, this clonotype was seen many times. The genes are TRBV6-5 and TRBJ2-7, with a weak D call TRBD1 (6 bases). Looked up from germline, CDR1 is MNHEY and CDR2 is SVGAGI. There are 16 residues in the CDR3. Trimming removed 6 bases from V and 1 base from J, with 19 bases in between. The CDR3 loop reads CASSRTGSESSYEQYF. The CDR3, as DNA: TGTGCCAGCAGCCGAACAGGGTCAGAAAGTTCCTACGAGCAGTACTTC.

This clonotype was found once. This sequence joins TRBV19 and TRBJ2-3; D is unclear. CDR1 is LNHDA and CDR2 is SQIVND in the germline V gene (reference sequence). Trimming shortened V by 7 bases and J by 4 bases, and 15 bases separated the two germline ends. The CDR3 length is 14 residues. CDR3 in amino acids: CASTPSMSPDTQYF. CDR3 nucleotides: TGTGCCAGTACTCCCTCGATGAGCCCAGATACGCAGTATTTT.

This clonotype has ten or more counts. Here the CDR3 reads CASLRAGGAGELFF. The CDR3 DNA sequence: TGTGCCAGCCTACGGGCGGGAGGGGCCGGGGAGCTGTTTTTT. The chain uses TRBV7-9 and TRBJ2-2; 9 nucleotides match TRBD2. Losses at the gene ends were 8 bases for V and 6 bases for J; bases not matched to a gene: 7. The germline V gene has CDR1 SEHNR and CDR2 FQNEAQ (reference sequence). There are 14 residues in the CDR3.

In DNA, the CDR3 is TGTGCCAGCAGCGTTGGGACAGGGAAGTTCTTC. This gives the protein CASSVGTGKFF. The chain uses TRBV11-2 and TRBJ2-1; TRBD1 matches at 9 bases. This CDR3 spans 11 amino acids. CDR1 is SGHAT and CDR2 is FQNNGV in the germline V gene. With 5 bases clipped from V and 14 bases from J, the junction kept 4 bases outside the gene matches.

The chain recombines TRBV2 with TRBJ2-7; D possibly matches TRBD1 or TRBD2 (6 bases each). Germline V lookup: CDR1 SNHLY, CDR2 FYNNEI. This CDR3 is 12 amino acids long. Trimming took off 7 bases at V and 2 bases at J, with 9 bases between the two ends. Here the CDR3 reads CASTGAPYEQYF. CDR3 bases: TGTGCCAGCACGGGGGCCCCCTACGAGCAGTACTTC.

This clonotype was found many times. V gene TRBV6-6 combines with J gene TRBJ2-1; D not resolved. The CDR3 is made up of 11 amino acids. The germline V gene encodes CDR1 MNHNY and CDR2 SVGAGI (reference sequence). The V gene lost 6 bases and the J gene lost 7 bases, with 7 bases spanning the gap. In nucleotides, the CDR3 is TGTGCCAGCAGAAGGTCAAATGAGCAGTTCTTC. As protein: CASRRSNEQFF.

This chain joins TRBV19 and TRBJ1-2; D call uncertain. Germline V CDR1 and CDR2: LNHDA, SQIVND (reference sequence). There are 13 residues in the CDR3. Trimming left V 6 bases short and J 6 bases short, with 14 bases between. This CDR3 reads CASRQRRRDGYTF. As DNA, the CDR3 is TGTGCCAGTAGGCAGAGACGGAGAGATGGCTACACCTTC.

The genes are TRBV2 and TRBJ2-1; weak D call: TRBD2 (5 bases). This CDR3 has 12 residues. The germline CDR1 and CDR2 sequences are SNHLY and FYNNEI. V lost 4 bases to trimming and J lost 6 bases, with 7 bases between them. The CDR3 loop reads CASSVGGNEQFF. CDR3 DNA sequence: TGTGCCAGCAGTGTAGGAGGCAATGAGCAGTTCTTC.

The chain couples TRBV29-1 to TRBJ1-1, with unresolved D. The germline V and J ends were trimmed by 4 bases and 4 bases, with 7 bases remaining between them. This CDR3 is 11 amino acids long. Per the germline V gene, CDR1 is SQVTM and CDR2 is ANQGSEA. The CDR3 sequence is CSVAALTEAFF. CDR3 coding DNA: TGCAGCGTTGCAGCCCTCACTGAAGCTTTCTTT.

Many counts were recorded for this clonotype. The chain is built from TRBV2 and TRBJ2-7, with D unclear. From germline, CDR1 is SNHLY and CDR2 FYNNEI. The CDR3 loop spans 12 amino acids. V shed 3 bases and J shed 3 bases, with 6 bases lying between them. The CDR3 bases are TGTGCCAGCAGTGATTCAGGCTACGAGCAGTACTTC. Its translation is CASSDSGYEQYF.

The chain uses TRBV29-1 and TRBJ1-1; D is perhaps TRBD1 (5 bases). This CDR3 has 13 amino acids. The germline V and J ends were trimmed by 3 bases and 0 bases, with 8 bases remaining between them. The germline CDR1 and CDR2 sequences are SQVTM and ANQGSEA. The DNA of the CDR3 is TGCAGCGTTGAGGCAGGGCTGAACACTGAAGCTTTCTTT. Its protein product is CSVEAGLNTEAFF.

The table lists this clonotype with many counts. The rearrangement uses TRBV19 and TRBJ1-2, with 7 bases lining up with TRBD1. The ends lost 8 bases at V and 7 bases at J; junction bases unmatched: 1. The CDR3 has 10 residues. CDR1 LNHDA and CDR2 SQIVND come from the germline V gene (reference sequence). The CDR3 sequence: CASGTVGYTF. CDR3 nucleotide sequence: TGTGCCAGTGGGACAGTTGGCTACACCTTC.

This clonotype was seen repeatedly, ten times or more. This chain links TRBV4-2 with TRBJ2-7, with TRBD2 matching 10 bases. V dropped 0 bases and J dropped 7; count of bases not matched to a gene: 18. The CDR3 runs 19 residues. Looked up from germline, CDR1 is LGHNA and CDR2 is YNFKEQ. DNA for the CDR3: TGTGCCAGCAGCCAAGAACCCCAGGGGGTTAGCGGGAGGAAAAGTGAGCAGTACTTC. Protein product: CASSQEPQGVSGRKSEQYF.

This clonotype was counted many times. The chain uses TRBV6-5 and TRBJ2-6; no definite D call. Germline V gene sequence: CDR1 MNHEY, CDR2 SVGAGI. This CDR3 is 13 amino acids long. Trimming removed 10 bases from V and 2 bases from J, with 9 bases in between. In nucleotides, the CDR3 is TGTGCCACCGGGCGCCCTGGGGCCAACGTCCTGACTTTC. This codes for CATGRPGANVLTF.

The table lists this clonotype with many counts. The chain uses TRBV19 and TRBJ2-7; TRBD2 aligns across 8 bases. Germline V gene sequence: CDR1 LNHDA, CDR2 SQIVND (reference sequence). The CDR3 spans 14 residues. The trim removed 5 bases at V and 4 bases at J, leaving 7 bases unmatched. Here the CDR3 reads CASSGLAGKYEQYF. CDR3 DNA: TGTGCCAGTAGTGGGTTAGCGGGAAAGTACGAGCAGTACTTC.